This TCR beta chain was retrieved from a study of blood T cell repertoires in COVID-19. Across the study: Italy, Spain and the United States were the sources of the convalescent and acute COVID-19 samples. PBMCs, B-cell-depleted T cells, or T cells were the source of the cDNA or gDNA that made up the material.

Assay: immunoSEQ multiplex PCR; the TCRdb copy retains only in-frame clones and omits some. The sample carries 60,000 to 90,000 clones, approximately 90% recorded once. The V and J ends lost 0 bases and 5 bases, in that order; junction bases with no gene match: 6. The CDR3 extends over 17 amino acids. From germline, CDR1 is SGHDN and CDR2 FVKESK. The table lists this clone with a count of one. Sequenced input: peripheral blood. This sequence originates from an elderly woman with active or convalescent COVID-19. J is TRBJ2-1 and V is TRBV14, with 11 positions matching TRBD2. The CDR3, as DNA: TGTGCCAGCAGCCAAGATCGAGGGACTAGCGGACACAATGAGCAGTTCTTC. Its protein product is CASSQDRGTSGHNEQFF. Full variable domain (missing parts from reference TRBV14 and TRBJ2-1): EAGVTQFPSHSVIEKGQTVTLRCDPISGHDNLYWYRRVMGKEIKFLLHFVKESKQDESGMPNNRFLAERTGGTYSTLKVQPAELEDSGVYFCASSQDRGTSGHNEQFFGPGTRLTVL.